One sample yielded the 8 T cell receptor beta chains listed below, sequenced in a study of neurological immune-mediated disorders. MiXCR was run by TCRdb on the 5' RACE reads, yielding one entry per CDR3 protein. The table lists roughly 70,000 distinct CDR3 sequences, 3.9% of them singletons. Sequencing was carried out using PBMCs. The source is a man younger than 40 with multiple sclerosis.

The table lists this clonotype with many counts. This rearrangement joins TRBV6-1 to TRBJ2-2; D could derive from TRBD1 or TRBD2 (5 bases each). Trimming shortened V by 3 bases and J by 3 bases, and 8 bases separated the two germline ends. This CDR3 region has 14 residues. CDR1 is MNHNS and CDR2 is SASEGT in the germline V gene. The CDR3 DNA sequence: TGTGCCAGCAGTGACCAGGGAGACACCGGGGAGCTGTTTTTT. Translation: CASSDQGDTGELFF.

This clonotype came up many times. V gene TRBV4-1 combines with J gene TRBJ2-5; D unclear. Trimming shortened V by 5 bases and J by 1 base, and 14 bases separated the two germline ends. Germline V CDR1 and CDR2: MGHRA, YSYEKL. This CDR3 comprises 15 residues. The CDR3 reads CASSAAGRSQETQYF. The CDR3 DNA is TGCGCCAGCAGCGCGGCTGGACGCAGCCAAGAGACCCAGTACTTC.

This clonotype came up many times. The chain joins TRBV14 to TRBJ2-7; 8 nucleotides align to TRBD2. Germline values: CDR1 SGHDN, CDR2 FVKESK. After removal of 1 base from V and 5 bases from J, the junction contained 7 bases not matched to a gene. This CDR3 has 15 residues. CDR3 sequence reads: CASSQVAPGGDEQYF. For the CDR3, the DNA is TGTGCCAGCAGCCAAGTAGCCCCCGGGGGGGACGAGCAGTACTTC.

This clonotype was counted ten times or more. The CDR3 sequence: CASSVAAQGGNYGYTF. Written as DNA, the CDR3 is TGTGCCAGCAGCGTAGCAGCACAGGGCGGCAACTATGGCTACACCTTC. This sequence joins TRBV9 and TRBJ1-2; possible D gene TRBD1, 6 bases. CDR3 length equals 16 residues. Germline V gives CDR1 SGDLS, CDR2 YYNGEE. V was trimmed by 0 bases and J by 2 bases, leaving 14 bases between them.

As regards this clonotype: This may be a read error, as it is one base from a much larger clone. The rearrangement uses TRBV12-3 or TRBV12-4 and TRBJ2-7; D ambiguous. This CDR3 spans 12 amino acids. V was cut by 2 bases and J by 5 bases, with 7 bases left in between. The DNA for the CDR3 is TGTGCCAGCAGTTTAACCACAAACGAGCAGTACTTC. Its translation is CASSLTTNEQYF.

There are many counts of this clonotype. The chain employs TRBV7-8 and TRBJ2-7; D is perhaps TRBD1 (6 bases). Trimming took 2 bases from V and 2 from J, leaving 13 bases between them. Germline CDR1 SGHVS, CDR2 FQNEAQ. The CDR3 has 15 residues. The CDR3 spells CASSLSGTRPYEQYF. The CDR3 DNA is TGTGCCAGCAGCTTAAGTGGGACAAGGCCCTACGAGCAGTACTTC.

There are many counts of this clonotype. The chain is built from TRBV20-1 and TRBJ2-5, with 14 bases aligning to TRBD2. This CDR3 is built from 16 residues. V trimming: 4 bases; J trimming: 4 bases; junction bases outside the gene matches: 8. Germline assignment: CDR1 DFQATT and CDR2 SNEGSKA (reference sequence). CDR3 bases: TGCAGTGCTATGACTAGCGGGGGGGCCCGGTTAGAGACCCAGTACTTC. The encoded protein is CSAMTSGGARLETQYF.

As concerns this clonotype: The CDR3 does not close with the conserved phenylalanine or tryptophan, likely indicating a read error. The chain recombines TRBV20-1 with TRBJ2-3, with D hard to call. The germline gives CDR1 DFQATT, CDR2 SNEGSKA (reference sequence). Trimming removed 0 bases from V and 6 bases from J, with 10 bases in between. The length of the CDR3 is 13 residues. The CDR3 DNA follows: TGCAGTGCTAGAGATCCCCTCCGGGATACGCAGTATATT. This encodes CSARDPLRDTQYI.